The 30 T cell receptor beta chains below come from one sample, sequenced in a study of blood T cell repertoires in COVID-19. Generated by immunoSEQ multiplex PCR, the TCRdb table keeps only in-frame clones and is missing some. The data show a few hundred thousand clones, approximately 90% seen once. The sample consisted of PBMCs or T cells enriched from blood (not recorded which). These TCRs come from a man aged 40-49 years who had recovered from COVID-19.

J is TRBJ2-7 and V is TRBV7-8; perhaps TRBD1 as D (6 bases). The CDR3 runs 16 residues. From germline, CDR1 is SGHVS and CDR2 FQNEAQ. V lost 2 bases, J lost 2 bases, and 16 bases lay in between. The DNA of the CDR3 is TGTGCCAGCAGCTTATTGGTGTGGGGGCCGACCTACGAGCAGTACTTC. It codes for CASSLLVWGPTYEQYF. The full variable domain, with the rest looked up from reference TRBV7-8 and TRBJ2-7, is GAGVSQSPRYKVAKRGQDVALRCDPISGHVSLFWYQQALGQGPEFLTYFQNEAQLDKSGLPSDRFFAERPEGSVSTLKIQRTQQEDSAVYLCASSLLVWGPTYEQYFGPGTRLTVT.

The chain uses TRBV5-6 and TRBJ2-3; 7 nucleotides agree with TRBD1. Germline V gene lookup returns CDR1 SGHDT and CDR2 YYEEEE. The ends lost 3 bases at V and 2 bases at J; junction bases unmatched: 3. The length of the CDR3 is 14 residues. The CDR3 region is CASSWDRHTDTQYF. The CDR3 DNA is TGTGCCAGCAGCTGGGACAGACACACAGATACGCAGTATTTT.

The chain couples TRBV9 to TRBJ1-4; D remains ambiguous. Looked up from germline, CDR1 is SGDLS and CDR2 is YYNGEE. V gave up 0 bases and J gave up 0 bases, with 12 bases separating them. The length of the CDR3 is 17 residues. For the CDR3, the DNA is TGTGCCAGCAGCGTAGATGGGAGACTAGCAACTAATGAAAAACTGTTTTTT. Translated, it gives CASSVDGRLATNEKLFF.

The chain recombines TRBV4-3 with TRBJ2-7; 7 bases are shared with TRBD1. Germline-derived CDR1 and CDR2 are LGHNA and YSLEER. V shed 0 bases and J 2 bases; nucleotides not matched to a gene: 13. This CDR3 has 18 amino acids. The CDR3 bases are TGCGCCAGCAGCCAAGATTCCCGACAGGGCGGGCCTACCTACGAGCAGTACTTC. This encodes CASSQDSRQGGPTYEQYF.

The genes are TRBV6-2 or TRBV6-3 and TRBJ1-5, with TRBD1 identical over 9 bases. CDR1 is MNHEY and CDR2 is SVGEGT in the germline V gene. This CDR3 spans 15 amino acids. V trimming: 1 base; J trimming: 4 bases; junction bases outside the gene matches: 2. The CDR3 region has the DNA TGTGCCAGCAGTTACTGGGACAGGGAAAATCAGCCCCAGCATTTT. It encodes CASSYWDRENQPQHF.

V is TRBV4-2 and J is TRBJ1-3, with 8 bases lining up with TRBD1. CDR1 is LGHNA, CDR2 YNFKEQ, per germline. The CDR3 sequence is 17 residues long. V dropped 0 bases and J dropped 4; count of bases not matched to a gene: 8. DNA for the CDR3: TGTGCCAGCAGCCAAGACCTCACCAGGGGGCCAGGAAACACCATATATTTT. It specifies CASSQDLTRGPGNTIYF.

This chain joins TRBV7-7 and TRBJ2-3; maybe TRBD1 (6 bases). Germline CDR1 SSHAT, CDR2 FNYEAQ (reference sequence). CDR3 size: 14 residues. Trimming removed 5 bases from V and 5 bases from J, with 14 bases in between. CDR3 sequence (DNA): TGTGCCAGCAGCCCCCGTTTAGGGGGAGATACGCAGTATTTT. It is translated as CASSPRLGGDTQYF.

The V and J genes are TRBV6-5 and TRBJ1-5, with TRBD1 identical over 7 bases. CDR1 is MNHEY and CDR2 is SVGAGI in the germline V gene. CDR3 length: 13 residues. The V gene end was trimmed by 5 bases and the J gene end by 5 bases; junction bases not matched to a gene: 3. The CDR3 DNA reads TGTGCCAGCAGTACCGACAGGGATCAGCCCCAGCATTTT. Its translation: CASSTDRDQPQHF.

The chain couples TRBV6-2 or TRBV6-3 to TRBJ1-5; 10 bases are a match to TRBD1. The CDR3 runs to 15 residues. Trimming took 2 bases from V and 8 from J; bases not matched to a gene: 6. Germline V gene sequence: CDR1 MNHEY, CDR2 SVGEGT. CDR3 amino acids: CASSYGGTGDEPQHF. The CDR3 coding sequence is TGTGCCAGCAGTTACGGAGGGACAGGGGATGAGCCCCAGCATTTT.

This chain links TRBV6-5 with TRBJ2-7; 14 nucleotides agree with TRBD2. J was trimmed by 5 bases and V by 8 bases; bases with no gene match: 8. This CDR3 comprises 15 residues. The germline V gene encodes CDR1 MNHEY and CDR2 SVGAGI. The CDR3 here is CASQKGLAGVNEQYF. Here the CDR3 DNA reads TGTGCCAGCCAAAAGGGACTAGCGGGAGTGAACGAGCAGTACTTC.

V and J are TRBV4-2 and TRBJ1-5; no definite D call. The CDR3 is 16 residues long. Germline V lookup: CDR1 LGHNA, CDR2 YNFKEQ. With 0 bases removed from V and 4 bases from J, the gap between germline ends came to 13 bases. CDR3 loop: CASSQDYGRINQPQHF. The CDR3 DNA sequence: TGTGCCAGCAGCCAAGATTACGGCAGGATTAATCAGCCCCAGCATTTT.

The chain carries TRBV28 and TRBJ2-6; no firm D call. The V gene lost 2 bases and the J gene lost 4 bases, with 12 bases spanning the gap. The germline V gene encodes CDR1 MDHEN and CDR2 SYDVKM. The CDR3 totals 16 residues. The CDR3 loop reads CASSLILETGANVLTF. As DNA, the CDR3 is TGTGCCAGCAGTTTAATTCTCGAGACAGGGGCCAACGTCCTGACTTTC.

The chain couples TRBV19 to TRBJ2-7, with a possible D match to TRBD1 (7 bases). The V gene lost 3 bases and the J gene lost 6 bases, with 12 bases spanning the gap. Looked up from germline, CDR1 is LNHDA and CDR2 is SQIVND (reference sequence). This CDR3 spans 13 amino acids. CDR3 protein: CASSIQGGREQYF. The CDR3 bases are TGTGCCAGTAGTATCCAGGGGGGTCGCGAGCAGTACTTC.

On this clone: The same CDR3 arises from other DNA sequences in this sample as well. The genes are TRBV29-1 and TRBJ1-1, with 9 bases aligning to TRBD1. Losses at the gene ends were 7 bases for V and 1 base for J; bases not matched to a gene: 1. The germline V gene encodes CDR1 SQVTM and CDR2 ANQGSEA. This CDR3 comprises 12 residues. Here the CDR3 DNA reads TGCAGCGGGGGACAGGGGAACACTGAAGCTTTCTTT. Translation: CSGGQGNTEAFF. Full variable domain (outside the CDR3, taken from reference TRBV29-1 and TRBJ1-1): SAVISQKPSRDICQRGTSLTIQCQVDSQVTMMFWYRQQPGQSLTLIATANQGSEATYESGFVIDKFPISRPNLTFSTLTVSNMSPEDSSIYLCSGGQGNTEAFFGQGTRLTVV.

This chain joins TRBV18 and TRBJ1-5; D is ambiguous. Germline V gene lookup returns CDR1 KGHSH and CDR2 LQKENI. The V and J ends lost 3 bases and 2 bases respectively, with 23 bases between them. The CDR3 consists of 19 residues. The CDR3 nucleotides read TGTGCCAGCTCACCTAACGACTTGGGTCAGTCCTTGGGCAATCAGCCCCAGCATTTT. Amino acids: CASSPNDLGQSLGNQPQHF.

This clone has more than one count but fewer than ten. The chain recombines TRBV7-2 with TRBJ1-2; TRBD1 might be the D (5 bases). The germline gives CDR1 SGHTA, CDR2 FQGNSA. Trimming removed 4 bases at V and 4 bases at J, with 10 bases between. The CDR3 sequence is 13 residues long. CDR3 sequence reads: CASSSDRFYGYTF. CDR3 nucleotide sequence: TGTGCCAGCAGCTCCGACAGATTCTATGGCTACACCTTC.

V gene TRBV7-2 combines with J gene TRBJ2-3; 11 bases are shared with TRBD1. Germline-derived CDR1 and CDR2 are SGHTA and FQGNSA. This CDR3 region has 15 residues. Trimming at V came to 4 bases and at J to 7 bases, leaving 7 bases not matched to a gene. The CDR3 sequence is CASSSGQGAFNTQYF. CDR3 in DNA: TGTGCCAGCAGCTCCGGACAGGGGGCTTTCAATACGCAGTATTTT.

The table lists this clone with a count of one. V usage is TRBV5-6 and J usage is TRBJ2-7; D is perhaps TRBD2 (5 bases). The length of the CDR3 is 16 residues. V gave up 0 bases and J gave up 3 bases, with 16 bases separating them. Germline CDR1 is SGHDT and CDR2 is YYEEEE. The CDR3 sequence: CASSLAPGGRYYEQYF. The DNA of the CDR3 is TGTGCCAGCAGCTTGGCCCCCGGCGGGCGGTACTACGAGCAGTACTTC.

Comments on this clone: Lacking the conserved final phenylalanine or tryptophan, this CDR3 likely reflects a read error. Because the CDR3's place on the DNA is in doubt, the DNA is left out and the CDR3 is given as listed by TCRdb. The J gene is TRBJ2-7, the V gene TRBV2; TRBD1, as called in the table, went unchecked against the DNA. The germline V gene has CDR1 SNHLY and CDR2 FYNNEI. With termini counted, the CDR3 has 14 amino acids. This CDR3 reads CASSEFAGGSHPVL.

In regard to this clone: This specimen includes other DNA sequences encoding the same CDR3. CDR3 nucleotides: TGTGCCAGCAGTTTACTACAGGGAGCGGATGGCTACACCTTC. This codes for CASSLLQGADGYTF. The chain links TRBV27 to TRBJ1-2, with D perhaps matching TRBD1 (6 bases). The CDR3 has 14 residues. Looked up from germline, CDR1 is MNHEY and CDR2 is SMNVEV (reference sequence). Trimming shortened V by 2 bases and J by 6 bases, and 13 bases separated the two germline ends.

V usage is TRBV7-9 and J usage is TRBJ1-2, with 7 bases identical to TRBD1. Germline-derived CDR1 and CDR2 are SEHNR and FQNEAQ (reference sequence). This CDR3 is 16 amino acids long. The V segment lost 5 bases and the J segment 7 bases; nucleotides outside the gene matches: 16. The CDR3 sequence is CASSPQGGQGVGGYTF. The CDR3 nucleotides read TGTGCCAGCAGCCCCCAAGGGGGGCAGGGGGTAGGTGGCTACACCTTC.

The CDR3 region has the DNA TGTGCCAGCAGCCAGCGAGGAGGGGTTCGCTACGAGCAGTACTTC. Translation: CASSQRGGVRYEQYF. V and J are TRBV14 and TRBJ2-7; D may be TRBD2 (6 bases). This CDR3 is 15 amino acids long. Germline V CDR1 and CDR2: SGHDN, FVKESK. V lost 3 bases, J lost 3 bases, and 15 bases lay in between.

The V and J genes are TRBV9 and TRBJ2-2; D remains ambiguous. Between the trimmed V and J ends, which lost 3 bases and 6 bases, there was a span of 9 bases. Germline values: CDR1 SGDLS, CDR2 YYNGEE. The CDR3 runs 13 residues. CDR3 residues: CASSALESGELFF. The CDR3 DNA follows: TGTGCCAGCAGCGCCCTAGAATCCGGGGAGCTGTTTTTT. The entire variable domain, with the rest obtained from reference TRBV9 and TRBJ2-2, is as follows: DSGVTQTPKHLITATGQRVTLRCSPRSGDLSVYWYQQSLDQGLQFLIQYYNGEERAKGNILERFSAQQFPDLHSELNLSSLELGDSALYFCASSALESGELFFGEGSRLTVL.

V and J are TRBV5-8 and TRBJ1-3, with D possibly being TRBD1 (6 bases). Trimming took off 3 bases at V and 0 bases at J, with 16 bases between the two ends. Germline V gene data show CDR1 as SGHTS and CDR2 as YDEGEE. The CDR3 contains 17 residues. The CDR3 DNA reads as TGTGCCAGCAGCTCAAGACGGGGGGCTGGCTCTGGAAACACCATATATTTT. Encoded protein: CASSSRRGAGSGNTIYF.

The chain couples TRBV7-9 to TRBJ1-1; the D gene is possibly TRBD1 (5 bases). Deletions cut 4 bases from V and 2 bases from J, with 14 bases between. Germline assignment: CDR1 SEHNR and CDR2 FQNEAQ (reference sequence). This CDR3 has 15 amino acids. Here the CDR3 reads CASSSSQQANTEAFF. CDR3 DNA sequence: TGTGCCAGCAGCTCAAGTCAACAGGCTAACACTGAAGCTTTCTTT. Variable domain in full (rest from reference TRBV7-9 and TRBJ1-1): DTGVSQNPRHKITKRGQNVTFRCDPISEHNRLYWYRQTLGQGPEFLTYFQNEAQLEKSRLLSDRFSAERPKGSFSTLEIQRTEQGDSAMYLCASSSSQQANTEAFFGQGTRLTVV.

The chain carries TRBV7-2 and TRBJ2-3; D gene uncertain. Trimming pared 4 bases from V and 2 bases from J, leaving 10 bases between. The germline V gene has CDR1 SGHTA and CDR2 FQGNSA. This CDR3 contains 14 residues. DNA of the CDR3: TGTGCCAGCAGCTCCCCCCCCTCCACAGATACGCAGTATTTT. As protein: CASSSPPSTDTQYF.

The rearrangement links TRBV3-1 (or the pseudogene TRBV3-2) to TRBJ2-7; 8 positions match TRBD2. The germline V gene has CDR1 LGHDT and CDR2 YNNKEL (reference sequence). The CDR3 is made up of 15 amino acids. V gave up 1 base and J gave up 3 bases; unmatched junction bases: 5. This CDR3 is CASSQVGRGGYEQYF. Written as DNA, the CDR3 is TGTGCCAGCAGCCAAGTGGGCCGGGGGGGCTACGAGCAGTACTTC.

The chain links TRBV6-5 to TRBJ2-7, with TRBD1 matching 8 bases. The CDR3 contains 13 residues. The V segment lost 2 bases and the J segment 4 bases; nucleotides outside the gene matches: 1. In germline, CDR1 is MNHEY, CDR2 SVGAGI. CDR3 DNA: TGTGCCAGCAGTTACGACAGGGGTTACGAGCAGTACTTC. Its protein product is CASSYDRGYEQYF.

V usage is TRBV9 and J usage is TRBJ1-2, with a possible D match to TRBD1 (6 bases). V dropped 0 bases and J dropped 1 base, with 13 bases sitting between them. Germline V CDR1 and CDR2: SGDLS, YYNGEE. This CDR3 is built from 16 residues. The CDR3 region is CASSVEPGDLNYGYTF. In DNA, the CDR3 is TGTGCCAGCAGCGTAGAACCAGGGGACCTTAACTATGGCTACACCTTC.

CDR3 residues: CASSLDAKYEQYF. The CDR3 DNA sequence: TGTGCCAGCAGCTTAGATGCTAAGTACGAGCAGTACTTC. V is TRBV7-2 and J is TRBJ2-7, with D hard to call. This CDR3 has 13 residues. From germline, CDR1 is SGHTA and CDR2 FQGNSA. The V and J ends lost 1 base and 4 bases respectively, with 8 bases between them.